This TCR beta chain was sequenced for a study of blood T cells in healthy people across ages. Study-level results: Relative to aged donors, long-lived donors carried more naive CD4+ cells and displayed higher diversity.

Then a second PCR, running about 6 to 12 cycles, was carried out with a sample-barcoded 5' primer and a J-beta primer mix. A template-switch adaptor that had 12 random nucleotides put a tag on each cDNA molecule. One entry per CDR3 protein results from TCRdb running MiXCR on the 5' RACE reads. The sample comprises 650,000 to 1,000,000 distinct CDR3 sequences, around 36% of which are singletons, and about an eighth rests with the top ten. As for this clonotype: As yet, its antigen is unknown.

Extracted total RNA amounted to at least 6 micrograms for each sample. Germline lookup yields CDR1 SGHNT and CDR2 YYREEE (reference sequence). V was pared by 3 bases and J by 10 bases, with 13 bases of the junction left unmatched. The CDR3 runs to 15 residues. Material for sequencing was blood. The TCR was taken from a man younger than 35 in good health. This chain links TRBV5-4 with TRBJ2-1; TRBD1 aligns across 7 bases. The DNA for the CDR3 is TGTGCCAGCAGCTGGGGACAGAAGAGCTCCTACGAGCAGTTCTTC. Translating it yields CASSWGQKSSYEQFF.